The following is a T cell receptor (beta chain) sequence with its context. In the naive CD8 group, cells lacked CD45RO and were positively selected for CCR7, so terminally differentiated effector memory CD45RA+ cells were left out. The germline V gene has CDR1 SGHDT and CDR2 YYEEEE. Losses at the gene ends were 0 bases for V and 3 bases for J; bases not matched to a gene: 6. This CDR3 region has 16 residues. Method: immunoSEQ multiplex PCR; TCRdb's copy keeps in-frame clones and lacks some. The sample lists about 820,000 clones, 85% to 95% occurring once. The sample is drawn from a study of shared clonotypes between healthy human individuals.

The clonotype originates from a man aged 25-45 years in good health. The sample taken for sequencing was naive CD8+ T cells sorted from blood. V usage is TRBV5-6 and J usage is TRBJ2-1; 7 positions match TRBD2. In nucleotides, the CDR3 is TGTGCCAGCAGCTTGGTAGGGAGGGTAAACTACAATGAGCAGTTCTTC. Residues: CASSLVGRVNYNEQFF.